The 29 T cell receptor beta chains reported below all come from one sample, sequenced in a study of CD4+ T cells in melanoma. The table came from immunoSEQ multiplex PCR; TCRdb's copy has only in-frame clones and leaves some out. The data show some 150,000 clones, nearly 95% seen once. These receptors all stem from a human donor with melanoma.

The V call is TRBV30, the J call TRBJ1-2; the D is unclear. CDR3 length: 12 amino acids. Between the trimmed V and J ends, which lost 0 bases and 7 bases, there was a span of 9 bases. Germline V gene sequence: CDR1 GTSNPN, CDR2 SVGIG (reference sequence). The CDR3 bases are TGTGCCTGGAGTGTCTGGCCGCTTGGCTACACCTTC. This gives the protein CAWSVWPLGYTF.

CDR3 bases: TGTGCCAGCAGCTTGACAGGTTCGGGGGTCCAGCCCCAGCATTTT. Translated: CASSLTGSGVQPQHF. V and J are TRBV5-5 and TRBJ1-5; perhaps TRBD1 as D (5 bases). The CDR3 is made up of 15 amino acids. Per the germline V gene, CDR1 is SGHKS and CDR2 is YYEKEE (reference sequence). With 1 base removed from V and 7 bases from J, the gap between germline ends came to 15 bases.

The chain uses TRBV5-1 and TRBJ2-2; tentatively, D is TRBD1 (5 bases). CDR1 SGHRS and CDR2 YFSETQ come from the germline V gene. Trimming cost V 2 bases and J 1 base, with 12 bases left between them. The CDR3 sequence is 16 residues long. The CDR3 is CASSLPWQGNTGELFF. Written as DNA, the CDR3 is TGCGCCAGCAGCTTACCATGGCAGGGGAACACCGGGGAGCTGTTTTTT. Drawing the rest from reference TRBV5-1 and TRBJ2-2, the complete variable domain is KAGVTQTPRYLIKTRGQQVTLSCSPISGHRSVSWYQQTPGQGLQFLFEYFSETQRNKGNFPGRFSGRQFSNSRSEMNVSTLELGDSALYLCASSLPWQGNTGELFFGEGSRLTVL.

The gene calls are TRBV30 and TRBJ2-5; tentatively, D is TRBD1 or TRBD2 (5 bases each). CDR1 is GTSNPN, CDR2 SVGIG, per germline (reference sequence). The length of the CDR3 is 13 residues. The V gene lost 4 bases and the J gene lost 1 base, with 10 bases spanning the gap. CDR3 DNA: TGTGCCTGGATAAAGAGGGGCCAAGAGACCCAGTACTTC. Residues: CAWIKRGQETQYF.

The chain carries TRBV10-2 and TRBJ2-3; weak D call: TRBD2 (5 bases). The V end was cut by 0 bases, the J end by 1 base, with 11 bases between. CDR1 and CDR2 from the germline V gene are WSHSY and SAAADI. The CDR3 runs to 16 residues. The DNA of the CDR3 is TGCGCCAGCAGTGAGTCACGGAGCGGACGCACAGATACGCAGTATTTT. Its protein product is CASSESRSGRTDTQYF.

This clone was seen once. The chain has TRBV7-2 and TRBJ1-5; D perhaps matches TRBD1 (5 bases). CDR1 is SGHTA and CDR2 is FQGNSA in the germline V gene. V was clipped by 4 bases and J by 7 bases, with 11 bases between them. This CDR3 region has 13 residues. CDR3 DNA sequence: TGTGCCAGCAGCTGGGGGGGGAGGCAGCCCCAGCATTTT. It specifies CASSWGGRQPQHF.

This chain connects TRBV9 to TRBJ2-5; maybe TRBD2 (6 bases). Germline V lookup: CDR1 SGDLS, CDR2 YYNGEE. V was cut by 3 bases and J by 1 base, with 13 bases left in between. This CDR3 spans 15 amino acids. The DNA of the CDR3 is TGTGCCAGCAGCGCCGCGGGACCATCCCAAGAGACCCAGTACTTC. It encodes CASSAAGPSQETQYF.

The table lists this clone with a count of one. The chain employs TRBV9 and TRBJ2-1; D possibly uses TRBD1 or TRBD2 (6 bases each). The CDR3 covers 15 residues. Trimming took off 0 bases at V and 6 bases at J, with 13 bases between the two ends. Germline V gives CDR1 SGDLS, CDR2 YYNGEE. CDR3 DNA sequence: TGTGCCAGCAGCGTAGGAGGGGGGACGGGCAATGAGCAGTTCTTC. This gives the protein CASSVGGGTGNEQFF.

The V call is TRBV5-4, the J call TRBJ1-4; 7 nucleotides align to TRBD1. Germline V lookup: CDR1 SGHNT, CDR2 YYREEE (reference sequence). The CDR3 has 15 amino acids. V trimming: 4 bases; J trimming: 5 bases; junction bases outside the gene matches: 8. The DNA of the CDR3 is TGTGCCAGCAGCCGAGGAGGGGGCTTCAATGAAAAACTGTTTTTT. It is translated as CASSRGGGFNEKLFF. Supplemented by reference TRBV5-4 and TRBJ1-4, the full variable domain reads ETGVTQSPTHLIKTRGQQVTLRCSSQSGHNTVSWYQQALGQGPQFIFQYYREEENGRGNFPPRFSGLQFPNYSSELNVNALELDDSALYLCASSRGGGFNEKLFFGSGTQLSVL.

The chain recombines TRBV6-5 with TRBJ1-3; unclear D gene. Deletions cut 4 bases from V and 4 bases from J, with 8 bases between. The CDR3 covers 13 residues. The germline V gene has CDR1 MNHEY and CDR2 SVGAGI. This chain's CDR3 is CASSLQRGNTIYF. The CDR3, as DNA: TGTGCCAGCAGTTTACAGAGAGGAAACACCATATATTTT.

This chain uses TRBV7-2 with TRBJ1-1; unclear D gene. Trimming left V 1 base short and J 5 bases short, with 14 bases between. The CDR3 contains 15 residues. The germline V gene has CDR1 SGHTA and CDR2 FQGNSA. CDR3 sequence reads: CASSLVTAVLTEAFF. The CDR3 DNA follows: TGTGCCAGCAGCTTAGTAACTGCGGTCCTAACTGAAGCTTTCTTT.

In its sample, this clone was seen once. The J gene is TRBJ2-3, the V gene TRBV7-9; D remains unclear. Trimming shortened V by 1 base and J by 1 base, and 6 bases separated the two germline ends. This CDR3 is 14 amino acids long. Germline values: CDR1 SEHNR, CDR2 FQNEAQ (reference sequence). CDR3 sequence (DNA): TGTGCCAGCAGCTTAGGGCAGGGCACAGATACGCAGTATTTT. It specifies CASSLGQGTDTQYF. The complete variable domain, with remaining parts taken from reference TRBV7-9 and TRBJ2-3, reads DTGVSQNPRHKITKRGQNVTFRCDPISEHNRLYWYRQTLGQGPEFLTYFQNEAQLEKSRLLSDRFSAERPKGSFSTLEIQRTEQGDSAMYLCASSLGQGTDTQYFGPGTRLTVL.

The chain employs TRBV2 and TRBJ2-5; D tentatively fits TRBD1 or TRBD2 (5 bases each). This CDR3 contains 10 residues. Deletions cut 9 bases from V and 5 bases from J, with 7 bases between. Germline V gene data show CDR1 as SNHLY and CDR2 as FYNNEI. CDR3 nucleotide sequence: TGTGCCAGGGGGGTTGAGACCCAGTACTTC. This encodes CARGVETQYF.

As for this clone: Different DNA sequences within this sample yield the same CDR3. This chain joins TRBV6-1 and TRBJ1-1; D is uncertain. In germline, CDR1 is MNHNS, CDR2 SASEGT. Deletions cut 4 bases from V and 3 bases from J, with 9 bases between. This CDR3 has 13 amino acids. The chain's CDR3 is CASSAPIDTEAFF. Here the CDR3 DNA reads TGTGCCAGCAGTGCTCCTATCGACACTGAAGCTTTCTTT.

J is TRBJ2-7 and V is TRBV9; possibly TRBD2 for D (6 bases). The CDR3 contains 13 residues. Trimming shortened V by 0 bases and J by 6 bases, and 10 bases separated the two germline ends. Looked up from germline, CDR1 is SGDLS and CDR2 is YYNGEE. CDR3 sequence: CASSVELGGEQYF. Here the CDR3 DNA reads TGTGCCAGCAGCGTAGAATTGGGGGGCGAGCAGTACTTC.

The chain couples TRBV13 to TRBJ1-1; D is uncertain. Looked up from germline, CDR1 is PRHDT and CDR2 is FYEKMQ (reference sequence). The CDR3 is made up of 15 amino acids. V was trimmed by 4 bases and J by 3 bases, leaving 15 bases between them. CDR3 in amino acids: CASSSYLPGDTEAFF. In nucleotides, the CDR3 is TGTGCCAGCAGCTCCTATCTCCCCGGGGACACTGAAGCTTTCTTT. Together with reference TRBV13 and TRBJ1-1, the CDR3 gives the full variable domain: AAGVIQSPRHLIKEKRETATLKCYPIPRHDTVYWYQQGPGQDPQFLISFYEKMQSDKGSIPDRFSAQQFSDYHSELNMSSLELGDSALYFCASSSYLPGDTEAFFGQGTRLTVV.

The J gene is TRBJ1-4, the V gene TRBV2; the D is unclear. Trimming removed 6 bases from V and 10 bases from J, with 18 bases in between. This CDR3 spans 14 amino acids. In germline, CDR1 is SNHLY, CDR2 FYNNEI. The CDR3 nucleotides are TGTGCCAGCAGAGGAGGATGGGCCTCTGGAAAACTGTTTTTT. This codes for CASRGGWASGKLFF.

J is TRBJ2-7 and V is TRBV27; 9 bases align to TRBD1. Germline lookup yields CDR1 MNHEY and CDR2 SMNVEV (reference sequence). CDR3 length equals 15 residues. With 4 bases clipped from V and 1 base from J, the junction kept 5 bases outside the gene matches. The CDR3 coding sequence is TGTGCCAGCAGTTCCGTGGGGACAGGGTCCTACGAGCAGTACTTC. Its protein product is CASSSVGTGSYEQYF.

This chain's CDR3 is CASSPLREGTEAFF. DNA for the CDR3: TGTGCCAGCAGTCCCCTCAGGGAGGGCACTGAAGCTTTCTTT. The J gene is TRBJ1-1, the V gene TRBV6-6, with a weak D call TRBD1 (5 bases). V was trimmed by 5 bases and J by 4 bases, leaving 14 bases between them. CDR3 length: 14 amino acids. CDR1 MNHNY and CDR2 SVGAGI come from the germline V gene (reference sequence).

The V gene is TRBV6-1, the J gene TRBJ1-2; the D is unclear. The germline V gene has CDR1 MNHNS and CDR2 SASEGT. This CDR3 has 13 amino acids. Trimming shortened V by 2 bases and J by 6 bases, and 10 bases separated the two germline ends. CDR3 in amino acids: CASSERYGDGYTF. CDR3 coding DNA: TGTGCCAGCAGTGAACGTTATGGGGATGGCTACACCTTC.

This clone appeared a single time. J is TRBJ1-2 and V is TRBV6-1; 8 nucleotides agree with TRBD1. This CDR3 is 16 amino acids long. CDR1 MNHNS and CDR2 SASEGT come from the germline V gene. The trim removed 0 bases at V and 4 bases at J, leaving 7 bases unmatched. The CDR3 DNA follows: TGTGCCAGCAGTGAAGCGGCAGGACAGGGAGGCTATGGCTACACCTTC. The encoded protein is CASSEAAGQGGYGYTF.

The chain combines TRBV5-1 with TRBJ2-5; D might be TRBD2 (7 bases). Germline values: CDR1 SGHRS, CDR2 YFSETQ. This CDR3 spans 16 amino acids. V dropped 0 bases and J dropped 4 bases, with 16 bases sitting between them. DNA of the CDR3: TGCGCCAGCAGCTTGGAACGTGGGGGGGCCGCAGAGACCCAGTACTTC. Its protein product is CASSLERGGAAETQYF.

The rearrangement joins TRBV11-2 to TRBJ1-1, with 7 positions matching TRBD1. Germline CDR1 reads SGHAT; CDR2 reads FQNNGV. The CDR3 contains 13 residues. V lost 5 bases, J lost 8 bases, and 8 bases stayed unmatched. CDR3 region: CASSPGTAQEAFF. DNA for the CDR3: TGTGCCAGCAGCCCCGGGACAGCACAGGAAGCTTTCTTT.

The chain employs TRBV19 and TRBJ1-5; 10 nucleotides align to TRBD1. With V trimmed by 8 bases and J by 7 bases, 5 bases remained unmatched. Germline V CDR1 and CDR2: LNHDA, SQIVND (reference sequence). CDR3 length equals 13 residues. The CDR3 DNA reads as TGTGCCAGTGGCGGACAGGGGGTGCAGCCCCAGCATTTT. Translation gives CASGGQGVQPQHF.

This clone has only one observation. The V gene is TRBV7-8, the J gene TRBJ1-5; D unclear. V was trimmed by 5 bases and J by 4 bases, leaving 15 bases between them. Germline V gene sequence: CDR1 SGHVS, CDR2 FQNEAQ. The CDR3 runs to 15 residues. Here the CDR3 DNA reads TGTGCCAGCAGCCCCCGGACGGCGGGGAATCAGCCCCAGCATTTT. This encodes CASSPRTAGNQPQHF. The whole variable domain, remainder taken from reference TRBV7-8 and TRBJ1-5, is GAGVSQSPRYKVAKRGQDVALRCDPISGHVSLFWYQQALGQGPEFLTYFQNEAQLDKSGLPSDRFFAERPEGSVSTLKIQRTQQEDSAVYLCASSPRTAGNQPQHFGDGTRLSIL.

The chain recombines TRBV2 with TRBJ1-5; no reliable D call. V was trimmed by 5 bases and J by 7 bases, leaving 12 bases between them. The length of the CDR3 is 13 residues. Looked up from germline, CDR1 is SNHLY and CDR2 is FYNNEI. The CDR3 loop is CASSNGERQPQHF. The CDR3 DNA sequence: TGTGCCAGCAGTAACGGGGAGAGACAGCCCCAGCATTTT.

This clone was seen a single time. V and J are TRBV4-1 and TRBJ2-7; D is unclear. Germline values: CDR1 MGHRA, CDR2 YSYEKL. This CDR3 has 17 residues. With 1 base removed from V and 0 bases from J, the gap between germline ends came to 16 bases. The CDR3 loop reads CASSQGPLLGSSYEQYF. The DNA for the CDR3 is TGCGCCAGCAGCCAAGGTCCTCTCTTAGGGTCCTCCTACGAGCAGTACTTC.

The count of this clone is one. The chain joins TRBV18 to TRBJ2-5; 8 nucleotides agree with TRBD2. This CDR3 comprises 17 residues. From germline, CDR1 is KGHSH and CDR2 LQKENI. Germline trimming cut 0 bases from V and 2 bases from J; bases unmatched to any gene: 8. CDR3 residues: CASSPPTGGAAQETQYF. As DNA, the CDR3 is TGTGCCAGCTCACCACCGACCGGGGGGGCCGCTCAAGAGACCCAGTACTTC.

The chain joins TRBV10-1 to TRBJ2-1, with a possible D match to TRBD1 (6 bases). V lost 2 bases and J 0 bases, leaving 11 bases between the germline ends. This CDR3 has 16 amino acids. Germline V lookup: CDR1 WNHNN, CDR2 SYGVQD (reference sequence). The CDR3 region is CASSETGLSSYNEQFF. CDR3 DNA: TGCGCCAGCAGTGAGACAGGGTTGAGCTCCTACAATGAGCAGTTCTTC.